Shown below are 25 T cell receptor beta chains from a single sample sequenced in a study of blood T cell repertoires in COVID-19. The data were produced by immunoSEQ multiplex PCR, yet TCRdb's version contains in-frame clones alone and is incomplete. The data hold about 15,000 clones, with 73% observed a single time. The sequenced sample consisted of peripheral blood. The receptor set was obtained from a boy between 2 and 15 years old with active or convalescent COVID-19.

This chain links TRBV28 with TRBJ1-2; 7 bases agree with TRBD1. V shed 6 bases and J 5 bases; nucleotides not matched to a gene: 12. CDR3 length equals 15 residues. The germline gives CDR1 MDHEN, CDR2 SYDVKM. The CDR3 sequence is CASRMTGTVYYGYTF. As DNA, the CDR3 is TGTGCCAGCAGAATGACCGGGACAGTATATTATGGCTACACCTTC.

The CDR3 loop reads CASSQAPIGMNTEAFF. The CDR3, as DNA: TGCGCCAGCAGCCAAGCCCCAATCGGGATGAACACTGAAGCTTTCTTT. This chain links TRBV4-1 with TRBJ1-1, with no clear D. Germline assignment: CDR1 MGHRA and CDR2 YSYEKL. The V end was cut by 1 base, the J end by 0 bases, with 12 bases between. The CDR3 loop spans 16 amino acids.

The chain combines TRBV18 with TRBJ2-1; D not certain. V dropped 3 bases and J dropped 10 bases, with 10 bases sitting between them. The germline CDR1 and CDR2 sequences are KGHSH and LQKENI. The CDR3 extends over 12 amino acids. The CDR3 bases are TGTGCCAGCTCACCCGATAGAGGCGAGCAGTTCTTC. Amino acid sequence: CASSPDRGEQFF. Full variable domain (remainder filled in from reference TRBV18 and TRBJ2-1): NAGVMQNPRHLVRRRGQEARLRCSPMKGHSHVYWYRQLPEEGLKFMVYLQKENIIDESGMPKERFSAEFPKEGPSILRIQQVVRGDSAAYFCASSPDRGEQFFGPGTRLTVL.

CDR3 DNA: TGTGCCAGCAGCTACCGCTGGGGCGCCGGAGAGACCCAGTACTTC. Translated, it gives CASSYRWGAGETQYF. The chain uses TRBV7-9 and TRBJ2-5; tentatively, D is TRBD1 (5 bases). In germline, CDR1 is SEHNR, CDR2 FQNEAQ (reference sequence). The CDR3 runs 15 residues. The V gene lost 4 bases and the J gene lost 4 bases, with 16 bases spanning the gap.

In DNA, the CDR3 is TGTGCCAGCAGTTACGGACAGCCCCAATCCTTCGGGGAGCTGTTTTTT. This encodes CASSYGQPQSFGELFF. The chain links TRBV6-2 or TRBV6-3 to TRBJ2-2, with D perhaps matching TRBD1 (6 bases). Germline-derived CDR1 and CDR2 are MNHEY and SVGEGT. CDR3 length: 16 residues. Between the trimmed V and J ends, which lost 2 bases and 7 bases, there was a span of 17 bases.

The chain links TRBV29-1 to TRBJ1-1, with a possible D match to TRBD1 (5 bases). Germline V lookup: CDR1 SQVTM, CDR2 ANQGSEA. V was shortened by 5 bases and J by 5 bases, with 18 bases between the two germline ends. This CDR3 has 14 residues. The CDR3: CSVTPGSGGTEAFF. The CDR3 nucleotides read TGCAGCGTTACACCAGGATCGGGGGGGACTGAAGCTTTCTTT.

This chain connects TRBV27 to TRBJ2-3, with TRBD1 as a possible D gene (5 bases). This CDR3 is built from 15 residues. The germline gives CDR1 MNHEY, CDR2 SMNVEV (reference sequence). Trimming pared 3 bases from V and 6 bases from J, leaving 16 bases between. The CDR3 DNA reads TGTGCCAGCAGTTTGGGGCCTATAAGGATCGATACGCAGTATTTT. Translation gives CASSLGPIRIDTQYF.

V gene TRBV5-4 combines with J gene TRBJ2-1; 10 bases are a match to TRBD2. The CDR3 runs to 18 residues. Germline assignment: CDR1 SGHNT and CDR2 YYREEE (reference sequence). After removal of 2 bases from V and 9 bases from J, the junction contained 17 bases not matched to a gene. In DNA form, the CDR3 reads TGTGCCAGCAGCTTATTGGCTAGCGGGAGCACATTTTATAGTGAGCAGTTCTTC. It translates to CASSLLASGSTFYSEQFF. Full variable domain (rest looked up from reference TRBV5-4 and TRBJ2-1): ETGVTQSPTHLIKTRGQQVTLRCSSQSGHNTVSWYQQALGQGPQFIFQYYREEENGRGNFPPRFSGLQFPNYSSELNVNALELDDSALYLCASSLLASGSTFYSEQFFGPGTRLTVL.

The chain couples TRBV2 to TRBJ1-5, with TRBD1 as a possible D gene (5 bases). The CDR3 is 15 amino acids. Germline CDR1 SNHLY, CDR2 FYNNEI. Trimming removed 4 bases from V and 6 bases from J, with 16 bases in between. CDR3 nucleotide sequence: TGTGCCAGCAGTGGGGAGGGGAGGAGAAGTCAGCCCCAGCATTTT. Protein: CASSGEGRRSQPQHF.

CDR3 nucleotides: TGTGCCACCAGCGGGGGGGTAGGGAGGTACAATGAGCAGTTCTTC. Amino acids: CATSGGVGRYNEQFF. J is TRBJ2-1 and V is TRBV15; 7 nucleotides match TRBD2. The CDR3 loop spans 15 amino acids. V trimming: 5 bases; J trimming: 4 bases; junction bases outside the gene matches: 8. From germline, CDR1 is LNHNV and CDR2 YYDKDF (reference sequence).

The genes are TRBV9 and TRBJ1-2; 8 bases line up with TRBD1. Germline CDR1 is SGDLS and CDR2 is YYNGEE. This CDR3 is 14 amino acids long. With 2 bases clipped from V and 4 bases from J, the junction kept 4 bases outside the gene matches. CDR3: CASSVQDRGYGYTF. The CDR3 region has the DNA TGTGCCAGCAGCGTCCAAGACAGGGGCTATGGCTACACCTTC.

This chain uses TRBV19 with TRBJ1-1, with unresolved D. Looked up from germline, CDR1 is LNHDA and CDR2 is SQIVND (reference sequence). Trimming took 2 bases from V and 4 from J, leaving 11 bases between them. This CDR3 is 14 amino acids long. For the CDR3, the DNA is TGTGCCAGTAGTATAACGGTTCTGAGCACTGAAGCTTTCTTT. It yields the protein CASSITVLSTEAFF.

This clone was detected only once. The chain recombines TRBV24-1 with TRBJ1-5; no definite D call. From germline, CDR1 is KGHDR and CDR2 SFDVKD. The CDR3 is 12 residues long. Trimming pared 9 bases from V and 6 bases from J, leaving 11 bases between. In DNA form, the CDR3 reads TGTGCCACCCAGACCCGGGGTCAGCCCCAGCATTTT. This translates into CATQTRGQPQHF.

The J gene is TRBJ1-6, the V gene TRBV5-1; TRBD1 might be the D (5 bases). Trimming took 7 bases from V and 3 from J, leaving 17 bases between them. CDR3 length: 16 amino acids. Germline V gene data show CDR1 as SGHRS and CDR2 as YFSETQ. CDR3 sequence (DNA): TGCGCCAGCCGTGGGGGGGGTTACGACTATAATTCACCCCTCCACTTT. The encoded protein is CASRGGGYDYNSPLHF. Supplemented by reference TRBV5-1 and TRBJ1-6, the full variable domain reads KAGVTQTPRYLIKTRGQQVTLSCSPISGHRSVSWYQQTPGQGLQFLFEYFSETQRNKGNFPGRFSGRQFSNSRSEMNVSTLELGDSALYLCASRGGGYDYNSPLHFGNGTRLTVT.

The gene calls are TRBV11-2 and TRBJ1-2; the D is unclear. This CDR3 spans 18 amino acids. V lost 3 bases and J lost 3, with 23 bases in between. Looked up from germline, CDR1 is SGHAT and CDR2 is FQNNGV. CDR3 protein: CASSFSTLDWIGDYGYTF. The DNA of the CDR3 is TGTGCCAGCAGCTTTTCCACCCTAGACTGGATTGGAGACTATGGCTACACCTTC.

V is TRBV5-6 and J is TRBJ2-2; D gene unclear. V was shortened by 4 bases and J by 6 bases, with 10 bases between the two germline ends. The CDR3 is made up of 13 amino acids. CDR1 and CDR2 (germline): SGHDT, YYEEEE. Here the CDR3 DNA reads TGTGCCAGCAGCCCCGGCAGGCCCGGGGAGCTGTTTTTT. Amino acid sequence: CASSPGRPGELFF.

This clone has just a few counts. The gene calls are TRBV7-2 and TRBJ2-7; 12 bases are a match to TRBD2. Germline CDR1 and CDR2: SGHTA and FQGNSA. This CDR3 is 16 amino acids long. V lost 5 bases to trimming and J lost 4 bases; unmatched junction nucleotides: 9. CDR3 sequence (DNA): TGTGCCAGCAGCCCACGGACTAGCGGGATCGGATACGAGCAGTACTTC. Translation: CASSPRTSGIGYEQYF. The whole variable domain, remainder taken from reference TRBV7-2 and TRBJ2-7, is GAGVSQSPSNKVTEKGKDVELRCDPISGHTALYWYRQSLGQGLEFLIYFQGNSAPDKSGLPSDRFSAERTGGSVSTLTIQRTQQEDSAVYLCASSPRTSGIGYEQYFGPGTRLTVT.

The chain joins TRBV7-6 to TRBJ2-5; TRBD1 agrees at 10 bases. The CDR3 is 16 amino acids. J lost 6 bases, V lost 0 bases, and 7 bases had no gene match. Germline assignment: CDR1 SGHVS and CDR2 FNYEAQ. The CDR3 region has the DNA TGTGCCAGCAGCTTAGCGGGGACAGGGGTAGCGAAGACCCAGTACTTC. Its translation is CASSLAGTGVAKTQYF.

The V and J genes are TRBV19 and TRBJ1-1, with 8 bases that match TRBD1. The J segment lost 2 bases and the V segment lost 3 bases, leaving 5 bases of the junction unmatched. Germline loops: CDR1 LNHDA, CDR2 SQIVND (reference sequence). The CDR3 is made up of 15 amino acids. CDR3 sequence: CASSIGTGLNTEAFF. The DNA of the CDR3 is TGTGCCAGTAGTATCGGGACAGGACTAAACACTGAAGCTTTCTTT.

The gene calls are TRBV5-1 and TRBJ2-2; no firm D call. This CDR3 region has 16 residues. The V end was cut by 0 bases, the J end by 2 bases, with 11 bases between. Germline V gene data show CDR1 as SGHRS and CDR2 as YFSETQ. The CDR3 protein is CASSLDSVKNTGELFF. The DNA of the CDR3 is TGCGCCAGCAGCTTGGATTCAGTTAAAAACACCGGGGAGCTGTTTTTT.

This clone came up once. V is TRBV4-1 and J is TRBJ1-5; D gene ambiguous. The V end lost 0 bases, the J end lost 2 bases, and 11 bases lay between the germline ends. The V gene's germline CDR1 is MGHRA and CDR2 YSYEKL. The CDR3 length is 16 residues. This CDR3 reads CASSQDSLFGNQPQHF. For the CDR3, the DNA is TGCGCCAGCAGCCAAGATTCCCTGTTCGGCAATCAGCCCCAGCATTTT.

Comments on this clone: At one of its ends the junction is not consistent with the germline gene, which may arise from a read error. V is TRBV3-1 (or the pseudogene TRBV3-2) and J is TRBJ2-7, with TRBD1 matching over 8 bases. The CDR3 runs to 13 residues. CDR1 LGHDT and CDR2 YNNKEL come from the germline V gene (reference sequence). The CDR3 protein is CASSQAARGLTVF. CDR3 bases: TGTGCCAGCAGCCAAGCCGCCAGGGGGCTAACAGTTTTC.

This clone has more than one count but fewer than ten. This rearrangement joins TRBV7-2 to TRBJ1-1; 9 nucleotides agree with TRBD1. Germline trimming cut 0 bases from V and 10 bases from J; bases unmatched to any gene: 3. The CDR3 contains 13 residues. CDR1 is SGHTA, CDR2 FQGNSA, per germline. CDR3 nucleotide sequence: TGTGCCAGCAGCTTAGCGGGGGACAGGGTAGCTTTCTTT. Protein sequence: CASSLAGDRVAFF.

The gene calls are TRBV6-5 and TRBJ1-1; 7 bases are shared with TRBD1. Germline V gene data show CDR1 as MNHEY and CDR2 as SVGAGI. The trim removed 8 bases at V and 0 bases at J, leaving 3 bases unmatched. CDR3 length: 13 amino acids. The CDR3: CASGDRLNTEAFF. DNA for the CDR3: TGTGCCAGCGGGGACAGACTGAACACTGAAGCTTTCTTT.

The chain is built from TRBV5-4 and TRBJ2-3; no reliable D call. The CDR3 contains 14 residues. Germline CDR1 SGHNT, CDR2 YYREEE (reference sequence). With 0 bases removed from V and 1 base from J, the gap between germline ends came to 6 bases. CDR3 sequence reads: CASSLDSGTDTQYF. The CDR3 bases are TGTGCCAGCAGCTTGGATTCAGGCACAGATACGCAGTATTTT. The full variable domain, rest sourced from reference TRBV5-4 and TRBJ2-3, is ETGVTQSPTHLIKTRGQQVTLRCSSQSGHNTVSWYQQALGQGPQFIFQYYREEENGRGNFPPRFSGLQFPNYSSELNVNALELDDSALYLCASSLDSGTDTQYFGPGTRLTVL.